These T cell receptor beta chains were read from a single sample in a study of Ad26.COV2.S vaccination and SARS-CoV-2 variants. TCRdb's table, derived via immunoSEQ multiplex PCR, lists solely in-frame clones and lacks some. This table has fewer than 400,000 clones, approximately 89% appearing once. Specimen: peripheral blood, collected in a trial of Ad26.COV2.S vaccine versus placebo. These receptors were taken from a person between 18 and 60 years old who received the Ad26.COV2.S COVID-19 vaccine or a placebo. The CDR3 runs from the conserved cysteine through the conserved F or W.

V gene: TRBV5-6
J gene: TRBJ2-2
CDR3 protein: CASSLAGELFF

V gene: TRBV7-3
J gene: TRBJ2-1
CDR3 protein: CASSLSSDAEQFF

V gene: TRBV7-9
J gene: TRBJ2-7
CDR3 protein: CASSPTSAGNVQYF

V gene: TRBV11-1
J gene: TRBJ1-1
CDR3 protein: CASSLGGHRTEAFF

V gene: TRBV5-1
J gene: TRBJ1-5
CDR3 protein: CASSLADSYNQPQHF

V gene: TRBV11-2
J gene: TRBJ2-5
CDR3 protein: CASSRVGTAAQETQYF

V gene: TRBV3-1/TRBV3-2
J gene: TRBJ1-5
CDR3 protein: CASSPHRDRENYSNQPQHF

V gene: TRBV6-5
J gene: TRBJ2-3
CDR3 protein: CASTRLAGGTDTQYF

V gene: TRBV6-5
J gene: TRBJ1-6
CDR3 protein: CASRALGSPLHF

V gene: TRBV3-1/TRBV3-2
J gene: TRBJ2-5
CDR3 protein: CASSRGTGETQYF

V gene: TRBV5-1
J gene: TRBJ2-3
CDR3 protein: CASSLGNDIGTDTQYF

V gene: TRBV19
J gene: TRBJ2-1
CDR3 protein: CASSVLLGGAVGGYNEQFF

V gene: TRBV5-5
J gene: TRBJ2-3
CDR3 protein: CASSLASDTQYF

V gene: TRBV2
J gene: TRBJ1-4
CDR3 protein: CASSEVTNEKLFF

V gene: TRBV28
J gene: TRBJ1-1
CDR3 protein: CASSSTGSNTEAFF

V gene: TRBV4-2
J gene: TRBJ1-2
CDR3 protein: CASSQATSEGYTF

V gene: TRBV29-1
J gene: TRBJ2-1
CDR3 protein: CSAPGWGDEQFF

V gene: TRBV7-2
J gene: TRBJ2-7
CDR3 protein: CASSFAGAEQYF

V gene: TRBV7-8
J gene: TRBJ2-7
CDR3 protein: CASSLGSVLQSYEQYF

V gene: TRBV5-5
J gene: TRBJ1-2
CDR3 protein: CASSLEGQGYGYTF

V gene: TRBV5-1
J gene: TRBJ1-1
CDR3 protein: CASSLAGRGDTEAFF

V gene: TRBV7-3
J gene: TRBJ1-1
CDR3 protein: CASSLGRGGEAFF

V gene: TRBV2
J gene: TRBJ1-6
CDR3 protein: CASLRGNNSPLHF

V gene: TRBV2
J gene: TRBJ1-3
CDR3 protein: CASSEHPIAGNTIYF

V gene: TRBV11-2
J gene: TRBJ1-2
CDR3 protein: CASSAGSYGYTF

V gene: TRBV14
J gene: TRBJ2-7
CDR3 protein: CASSQGLAGPYEQYF

V gene: TRBV5-1
J gene: TRBJ2-1
CDR3 protein: CASSLGLPGDEQFF

V gene: TRBV19
J gene: TRBJ1-1
CDR3 protein: CASSIGNTEAFF

V gene: TRBV24-1
J gene: TRBJ2-5
CDR3 protein: CATSYSGTAQETQYF

V gene: TRBV6-1
J gene: TRBJ2-7
CDR3 protein: CASSEALLATEQYF

V gene: TRBV7-2
J gene: TRBJ1-1
CDR3 protein: CASTPTGGYGAFF

V gene: TRBV5-4
J gene: TRBJ2-7
CDR3 protein: CASSFSGTGAYEQYF

V gene: TRBV3-1/TRBV3-2
J gene: TRBJ1-2
CDR3 protein: CASSQGRNGYTF

V gene: TRBV7-9
J gene: TRBJ2-3
CDR3 protein: CASVTGVTDTQYF

V gene: TRBV7-2
J gene: TRBJ1-1
CDR3 protein: CASSPLWTGSAEAFF

V gene: TRBV19
J gene: TRBJ2-1
CDR3 protein: CASNPRGTGVSNEQFF

V gene: TRBV5-1
J gene: TRBJ2-3
CDR3 protein: CASSPGPESTDTQYF

V gene: TRBV15
J gene: TRBJ2-1
CDR3 protein: CATSRVPGLANNEQFF

V gene: TRBV19
J gene: TRBJ2-2
CDR3 protein: CATRFSGTGELFF

V gene: TRBV7-2
J gene: TRBJ2-3
CDR3 protein: CASSLGAGGGPDTQYF

V gene: TRBV28
J gene: TRBJ1-6
CDR3 protein: CASSLHSSYNSPLHF

V gene: TRBV5-1
J gene: TRBJ1-1
CDR3 protein: CASSLEGGAGTEAFF

V gene: TRBV7-2
J gene: TRBJ1-3
CDR3 protein: CASSLIQGTSSGNTIYF

V gene: TRBV5-1
J gene: TRBJ1-4
CDR3 protein: CASSLGQDEKLFF

V gene: TRBV9
J gene: TRBJ1-1
CDR3 protein: CASSVGGWATEAFF

V gene: TRBV28
J gene: TRBJ1-2
CDR3 protein: CASRFTGQGNYGYTF

V gene: TRBV30
J gene: TRBJ1-4
CDR3 protein: CAWSVGVLYEKLFF

V gene: TRBV18
J gene: TRBJ1-3
CDR3 protein: CASSPPTGTSGNTIYF

V gene: TRBV7-6
J gene: TRBJ2-2
CDR3 protein: CASSLAGAGTGELFF

V gene: TRBV28
J gene: TRBJ1-2
CDR3 protein: CASSSTHYGYTF

V gene: TRBV3-1/TRBV3-2
J gene: TRBJ2-7
CDR3 protein: CASSPSRNRAGNNEQYF

V gene: TRBV30
J gene: TRBJ2-7
CDR3 protein: CAWSVGSPYEQYF